This is a list of T cell receptor beta chains from one sample in a study of blood T cell repertoires in COVID-19. This table comes from immunoSEQ multiplex PCR, and its TCRdb copy is limited to in-frame clones, with some not included. The table lists roughly 140,000 clones, 80% of them singletons. Input material: peripheral blood. The receptors shown here come from a man in his fifties or sixties with active or convalescent COVID-19. Each CDR3 is given with its conserved first and last residue. D genes are given only for firm matches. Part of the rows lack a size; the others show once, few, many or a class for expanded clones.

cdr3_nt | cdr3_aa | j_call | cdr3_length | d_call | clone_size | v_call
TGTGCCAGCAGCGCCGGACAGGGGAGCTATGGCTACACCTTC | CASSAGQGSYGYTF | TRBJ1-2 | 14 | TRBD1 | few | TRBV9
TGTGCCAGCGCGACTGCTAATGAAAAACTGTTTTTT | CASATANEKLFF | TRBJ1-4 | 12 | - | once | TRBV27
TGTGCCAGTAGTAACAGGGGATCACCCCTCCACTTT | CASSNRGSPLHF | TRBJ1-6 | 12 | TRBD1 | - | TRBV19
TGTGCCAGCAGTTGGGAAAACGGACAATCTGGGGCCAACGTCCTGACTTTC | CASSWENGQSGANVLTF | TRBJ2-6 | 17 | - | - | TRBV2
TGCGCCAGCAGCCCCGAAGCGCCAGCCTACGAGCAGTACTTC | CASSPEAPAYEQYF | TRBJ2-7 | 14 | - | - | TRBV5-1
TGTGCCAGCAGTTTTAGCGGGAGCCCCACAGATACGCAGTATTTT | CASSFSGSPTDTQYF | TRBJ2-3 | 15 | TRBD2 | once | TRBV7-3
TGCAGTGCTAGTCTGTCGGGGGATCATCAGCCCCAGCATTTT | CSASLSGDHQPQHF | TRBJ1-5 | 14 | - | - | TRBV20-1
TGTGCCAGCACGAAAGGAGGGGTGACTGAAGCTTTCTTT | CASTKGGVTEAFF | TRBJ1-1 | 13 | - | - | TRBV12-3/TRBV12-4
TGTGCCAGCTCACCAGGGAGAGATGGCTACACCTTC | CASSPGRDGYTF | TRBJ1-2 | 12 | - | few | TRBV18
TGTGCCAGCAGTCGACAGGCCTTAGCTAACTATGGCTACACCTTC | CASSRQALANYGYTF | TRBJ1-2 | 15 | - | once | TRBV6-2/TRBV6-3
TGTGCCAGCTCACTACTAGACGAAACCGGCATTTCACCCCTCCACTTT | CASSLLDETGISPLHF | TRBJ1-6 | 16 | - | - | TRBV18
TGTGCCAGCAGTGCGACAGGGCTGGATGAAAAACTGTTTTTT | CASSATGLDEKLFF | TRBJ1-4 | 14 | TRBD1 | few | TRBV28
TGCGCCAGCAGCGCCAGCGGGACCTACAAAGAGACCCAGTACTTC | CASSASGTYKETQYF | TRBJ2-5 | 15 | TRBD2 | - | TRBV5-1
TGTGCCAGCAGTCCTACTAGCACTAGCACAGATACGCAGTATTTT | CASSPTSTSTDTQYF | TRBJ2-3 | 15 | - | - | TRBV7-3
TGCAGCGTTGCAGGGCGCTTGGGCACTGAAGCTTTCTTT | CSVAGRLGTEAFF | TRBJ1-1 | 13 | - | - | TRBV29-1
TGTGCCAGCAGCAGGGGACAGATTGGAAACACCATATATTTT | CASSRGQIGNTIYF | TRBJ1-3 | 14 | TRBD1 | - | TRBV3-1/TRBV3-2
TGTGCCAGTAGTATAGGCATACTCGGCTACACCTTC | CASSIGILGYTF | TRBJ1-2 | 12 | - | - | TRBV19
TGTGCCAGCAGCATTTCTCCTAGCGGGAGTTCGGGGAATGAGCAGTTCTTC | CASSISPSGSSGNEQFF | TRBJ2-1 | 17 | TRBD2 | - | TRBV7-2
TGTGCCAGCCGGGGACAGGGGATTCAGCCCCAGCATTTT | CASRGQGIQPQHF | TRBJ1-5 | 13 | TRBD1 | - | TRBV18
TGCGCCAGCAGCCAAGATCCGGATCCCCGTGGACAGGTTCACAATGAGCAGTTCTTC | CASSQDPDPRGQVHNEQFF | TRBJ2-1 | 19 | TRBD1 | - | TRBV4-3
TGTGCCAGCAGTCCGGGGGGATACTATGGCTACACCTTC | CASSPGGYYGYTF | TRBJ1-2 | 13 | - | - | TRBV6-6
TGTGCCAGCAGCCAGGGGTCAGGGAATCCCCTCTATGGCTACACCTTC | CASSQGSGNPLYGYTF | TRBJ1-2 | 16 | - | - | TRBV7-8
TGTGCCAGCAGCTCCGGGGGGCGGGGCACAGATACGCAGTATTTT | CASSSGGRGTDTQYF | TRBJ2-3 | 15 | - | - | TRBV13